A selection of T cell receptor beta chains follows, all from one sample in a study of regulatory T cells in long-lasting Graves disease. TCRdb called the multiplex PCR reads again in MiXCR, with one record for every CDR3 protein. Here the sample spans around 250,000 distinct CDR3 sequences, 18% being singletons. The same data also went into a second study, on T cells in Graves' hyperthyroidism and ophthalmopathy.

Material: peripheral blood mononuclear cells (PBMCs), obtained at new diagnosis, from a patient treated with antithyroid drugs. These receptors all stem from a woman in her twenties or thirties with Graves disease. Both conserved end residues are part of each CDR3. The D gene is left open where the match is weak. Clone size, where shown, is once, few, many, or a class for clones that have expanded.

D | J | size | V | CDR3 | DNA
- | TRBJ1-2 | - | TRBV5-4 | CASSFSQSTGGYTF | TGTGCCAGCAGCTTTTCTCAGTCCACCGGCGGCTACACCTTC
TRBD1 | TRBJ1-1 | many | TRBV19 | CASSTGQGTTEAFF | TGTGCCAGTAGTACGGGACAGGGAACCACTGAAGCTTTCTTT
- | TRBJ1-2 | few | TRBV7-9 | CASSLQGPDGYTF | TGTGCCAGCAGCTTACAGGGGCCGGATGGCTACACCTTC
TRBD1 | TRBJ1-2 | many | TRBV3-1 | CASSRTGDGYTF | TGTGCCAGCAGCCGGACAGGGGATGGCTACACCTTC
TRBD1 | TRBJ1-2 | many | TRBV18 | CASSPFDRDYGYTF | TGTGCCAGCTCACCTTTTGACAGGGACTATGGCTACACCTTC
TRBD2 | TRBJ2-1 | many | TRBV7-7 | CASSLAGAGEQFF | TGTGCTAGCAGCTTAGCGGGGGCGGGTGAGCAGTTCTTC
- | TRBJ2-1 | - | TRBV3-1 | CASSPSLAYVTTEQFF | TGTGCCAGCAGCCCCAGCCTAGCCTATGTTACTACGGAGCAGTTCTTC
- | TRBJ2-6 | - | TRBV18 | CASSSQGTGANVLTF | TGTGCCAGCTCTTCCCAGGGAACTGGGGCCAACGTCCTGACTTTC
TRBD1 | TRBJ2-7 | many | TRBV11-2 | CASSFLPGQGSYEQYF | TGTGCCAGCAGCTTCCTCCCGGGACAGGGGTCCTACGAGCAGTACTTC
- | TRBJ2-2 | few | TRBV6-4 | CASSDSSGGAGELFF | TGTGCCAGCAGTGACTCGAGTGGCGGGGCCGGGGAGCTGTTTTTT
- | TRBJ1-2 | many | TRBV2 | CASSEGRHYGYTF | TGTGCCAGCAGCGAAGGCAGACACTATGGCTACACCTTC
- | TRBJ1-1 | many | TRBV6-2/TRBV6-3 | CASRRVTGRTEAFF | TGTGCCAGCAGAAGGGTCACCGGGCGAACTGAAGCTTTCTTT
- | TRBJ1-1 | - | TRBV5-1 | CASSFFRDQNTEAFF | TGCGCCAGCAGCTTCTTCAGGGATCAGAACACTGAAGCTTTCTTT
- | TRBJ2-5 | few | TRBV19 | CASSPEPVQAETQYF | TGTGCCAGTAGTCCAGAACCTGTCCAGGCGGAGACCCAGTACTTC
- | TRBJ1-2 | many | TRBV2 | CASLGTWNYGYTF | TGTGCCAGCCTTGGGACCTGGAACTATGGCTACACCTTC
- | TRBJ1-1 | many | TRBV7-9 | CASSLGSSGRAEAFF | TGTGCCAGCAGCTTAGGATCCTCCGGGAGGGCTGAAGCTTTCTTT
- | TRBJ1-5 | many | TRBV28 | CASSLPFFHSNQPQHF | TGTGCCAGCAGTTTACCTTTTTTTCACAGCAATCAGCCCCAGCATTTT
- | TRBJ1-6 | - | TRBV20-1 | CSAPGGTYNSPLHF | TGCAGTGCTCCTGGGGGTACCTATAATTCACCCCTCCACTTT
- | TRBJ1-5 | many | TRBV12-3/TRBV12-4 | CASSPTTGSSGQPQHF | TGTGCCAGCAGTCCTACAACAGGATCCTCTGGGCAGCCCCAGCATTTT
TRBD2 | TRBJ2-2 | many | TRBV20-1 | CSALGPPTSAGELFF | TGCAGTGCCCTTGGGCCGCCGACTAGCGCCGGGGAGCTGTTTTTT
TRBD1 | TRBJ1-5 | many | TRBV9 | CASSTQGDQPQHF | TGTGCCAGCAGCACGCAGGGGGATCAGCCCCAGCATTTT
TRBD1 | TRBJ1-2 | - | TRBV20-1 | CSARDLGTGDFYGYTF | TGCAGTGCTAGAGATCTTGGGACAGGGGACTTCTATGGCTACACCTTC
- | TRBJ2-2 | - | TRBV5-4 | CASSSTSSTGELFF | TGTGCCAGCAGTTCTACATCGTCCACCGGGGAGCTGTTTTTT
- | TRBJ1-6 | - | TRBV5-1 | CASSYLGGGLNSPLHF | TGCGCCAGCAGCTACCTGGGGGGGGGGCTGAATTCACCCCTCCACTTT
TRBD1 | TRBJ1-4 | many | TRBV6-2/TRBV6-3 | CATGQDLATNEKLFF | TGTGCCACCGGACAGGACTTAGCAACTAATGAAAAACTGTTTTTT
- | TRBJ1-1 | many | TRBV2 | CASSLGPLNTEAFF | TGTGCCAGCAGCTTAGGTCCCCTGAACACTGAAGCTTTCTTT
- | TRBJ2-1 | - | TRBV18 | CASSPGADGNEQFF | TGTGCCAGCTCACCTGGGGCAGATGGCAATGAGCAGTTCTTC
- | TRBJ1-2 | many | TRBV2 | CASRALGYYDGYTF | TGTGCCAGCAGGGCCTTGGGGTACTACGATGGCTACACCTTC
TRBD2 | TRBJ2-7 | many | TRBV7-8 | CASSYGGVEQYF | TGTGCCAGCAGCTATGGGGGGGTCGAGCAGTACTTC
TRBD2 | TRBJ2-5 | many | TRBV5-4 | CASSGRTGLAQGDGETQYF | TGTGCCAGCAGCGGGAGGACTGGACTAGCCCAGGGTGATGGAGAGACCCAGTACTTC
- | TRBJ2-5 | many | TRBV6-2/TRBV6-3 | CASGGGRRETQYF | TGTGCCAGCGGTGGGGGGCGACGAGAGACCCAGTACTTC
TRBD2 | TRBJ2-1 | - | TRBV7-7 | CASSLEALGGGAMNEQFF | TGTGCTAGCAGCTTAGAAGCCCTGGGCGGGGGGGCCATGAATGAGCAGTTCTTC
- | TRBJ1-1 | - | TRBV5-6 | CASSLLARPLTEAFF | TGTGCCAGCAGCCTACTGGCCCGTCCCCTCACTGAAGCTTTCTTT
- | TRBJ1-3 | many | TRBV18 | CASSPLQGSGVNTIYF | TGTGCCAGCTCACCACTACAGGGATCCGGTGTGAACACCATATATTTT
TRBD1 | TRBJ1-4 | many | TRBV2 | CASSADRGRGTNEKLFF | TGTGCCAGCAGTGCGGACAGGGGGCGCGGCACTAATGAAAAACTGTTTTTT
- | TRBJ2-6 | once | TRBV7-2 | CASSLAPSGANVLTF | TGTGCCAGCAGCTTAGCCCCCTCCGGGGCCAACGTCCTGACTTTC
- | TRBJ1-3 | - | TRBV11-3 | CASSFEGYVATIYF | TGTGCCAGCAGCTTTGAAGGTTACGTGGCCACCATATATTTT
TRBD2 | TRBJ2-7 | many | TRBV11-3 | CASSLGLWGPGGPEEQYF | TGTGCCAGCAGCTTAGGCCTGTGGGGTCCGGGGGGGCCCGAGGAGCAGTACTTC
TRBD1 | TRBJ2-7 | many | TRBV19 | CASSPGTGTGPYEQYF | TGTGCCAGTAGTCCCGGAACCGGGACAGGTCCCTACGAGCAGTACTTC
- | TRBJ1-4 | many | TRBV7-6 | CASSEFTRSEKLFF | TGTGCCAGCAGTGAATTCACAAGAAGTGAAAAACTGTTTTTT
TRBD2 | TRBJ2-7 | - | TRBV2 | CASSPLRAGGRPSLQYF | TGTGCCAGCAGTCCTCTACGAGCGGGGGGGCGCCCCTCTTTGCAGTACTTC
- | TRBJ2-1 | many | TRBV5-1 | CASSLTPTYNEQFF | TGCGCCAGCAGCTTGACACCTACCTACAATGAGCAGTTCTTC
TRBD1 | TRBJ2-7 | many | TRBV6-1 | CASSPGQGTSRGFYEQYF | TGTGCCAGCAGTCCGGGACAGGGGACATCGAGGGGATTTTACGAGCAGTACTTC
TRBD2 | TRBJ2-7 | many | TRBV11-2 | CASSLLAASEQYF | TGTGCCAGCAGCCTACTAGCGGCCTCCGAGCAGTACTTC